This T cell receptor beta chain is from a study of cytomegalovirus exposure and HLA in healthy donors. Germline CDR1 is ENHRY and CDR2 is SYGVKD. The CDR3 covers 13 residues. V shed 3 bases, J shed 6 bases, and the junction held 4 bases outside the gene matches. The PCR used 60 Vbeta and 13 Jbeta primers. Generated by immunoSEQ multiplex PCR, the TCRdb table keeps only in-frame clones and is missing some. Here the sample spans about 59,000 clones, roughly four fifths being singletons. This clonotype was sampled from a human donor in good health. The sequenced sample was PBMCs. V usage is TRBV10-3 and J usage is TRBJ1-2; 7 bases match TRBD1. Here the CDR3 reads CAISETGVHGYTF. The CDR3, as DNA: TGTGCCATCAGTGAAACAGGGGTCCATGGCTACACCTTC.